This T cell receptor beta chain emerged from a study of blood T cell repertoires in COVID-19. In the original processing: Using reference gene primer amplification, nucleated cell counts were estimated. Only in-frame clones appear in the TCRdb table, and some are missing; sequencing was by immunoSEQ multiplex PCR. That table furnishes V, J and clone size, whereas the DNA furnished D and trimming. This sample has 50,000 to 70,000 clones, with around 76% found just once. Sequenced input: peripheral blood. The clonotype originates from a man aged 45 to 65 with active or convalescent COVID-19.

CDR3 DNA: TGTGCCAGCAAGGGAGGGACCTATGAAAAACTGTTTTTT. This encodes CASKGGTYEKLFF. V is TRBV6-6 and J is TRBJ1-4; a weak D match, TRBD1 (5 bases). Trimming took off 7 bases at V and 6 bases at J, with 12 bases between the two ends. CDR1 and CDR2 from the germline V gene are MNHNY and SVGAGI (reference sequence). CDR3 length: 13 amino acids.